This T cell receptor (beta chain) was retrieved from a study of neurological immune-mediated disorders. Study outcomes and limitations: Because no CDR3 amino acid sequences were shared across subjects by expanded clones, private repertoires were suggested in all groups. It was HTLV-1-associated myelopathy that showed the most TCR clonal expansion, while multiple sclerosis showed the least, falling below healthy controls.

J was trimmed by 4 bases and V by 1 base; bases with no gene match: 9. Germline lookup yields CDR1 LGHNA and CDR2 YNFKEQ. The CDR3 length is 17 residues. This clonotype showed up many times. Its cognate antigen is unknown. The cDNA was generated by 5'RACE with 10-nucleotide random UMIs. Every sequencing run drew on 15-18 subjects and yielded over 190 million TCR-beta sequences. Via MiXCR, TCRdb re-called the 5' RACE reads, giving one row per CDR3 protein. The data contain around 100,000 distinct CDR3 sequences, roughly 10% of them singletons. Time point specified: longitudinal time-point 3. The receptor was isolated from a female donor with HTLV-1-associated myelopathy (HAM/TSP). Sequenced sample: PBMCs. This chain links TRBV4-2 with TRBJ1-5; 8 bases are shared with TRBD1. This chain's CDR3 is CASSQGDTGGLNQPQHF. The CDR3 DNA reads as TGTGCCAGCAGCCAAGGGGACACAGGGGGATTAAATCAGCCCCAGCATTTT.